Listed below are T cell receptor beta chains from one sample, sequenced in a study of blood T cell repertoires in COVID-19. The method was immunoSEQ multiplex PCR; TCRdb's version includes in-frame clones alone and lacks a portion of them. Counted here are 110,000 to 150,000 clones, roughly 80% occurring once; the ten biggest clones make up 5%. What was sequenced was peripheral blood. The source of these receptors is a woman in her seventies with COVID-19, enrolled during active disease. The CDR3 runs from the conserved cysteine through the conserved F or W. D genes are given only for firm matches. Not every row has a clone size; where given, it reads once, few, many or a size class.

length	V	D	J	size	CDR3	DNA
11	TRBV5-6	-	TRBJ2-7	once	CASSFRAEQYF	TGTGCCAGCAGCTTCAGGGCCGAGCAGTACTTC
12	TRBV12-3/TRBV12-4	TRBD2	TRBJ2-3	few	CAAGVSTDTQYF	TGTGCGGCGGGGGTAAGCACAGATACGCAGTATTTT
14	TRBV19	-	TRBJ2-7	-	CASSNGQGFNEQYF	TGTGCCAGTAGTAACGGGCAGGGTTTTAACGAGCAGTACTTC
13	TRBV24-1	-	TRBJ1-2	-	CATQTGGGRGYTF	TGTGCCACTCAAACGGGTGGGGGCCGAGGCTACACCTTC
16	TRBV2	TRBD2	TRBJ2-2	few	CASSGPSGGVVGELFF	TGTGCCAGCAGTGGACCCAGCGGGGGGGTAGTCGGGGAGCTGTTTTTT
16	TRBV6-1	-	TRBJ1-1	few	CASSEVAGAMNTEAFF	TGTGCCAGCAGTGAAGTTGCAGGGGCGATGAACACTGAAGCTTTCTTT
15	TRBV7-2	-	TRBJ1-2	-	CASSLDVRQTYGYTF	TGTGCCAGCAGCTTAGACGTCAGACAAACCTATGGCTACACCTTC
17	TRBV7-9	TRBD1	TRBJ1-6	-	CASSPLTGRSYNSPLHF	TGTGCCAGCAGCCCATTGACAGGGAGGTCCTATAATTCACCCCTCCACTTT
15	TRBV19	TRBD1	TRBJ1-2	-	CASSADRGANYGYTF	TGTGCCAGTAGCGCGGACAGGGGCGCTAACTATGGCTACACCTTC
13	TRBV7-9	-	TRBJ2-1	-	CASSKSSYNEQFF	TGTGCCAGCAGTAAGAGCTCCTACAATGAGCAGTTCTTC
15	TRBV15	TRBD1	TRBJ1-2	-	CATSRDLAGGQGYTF	TGTGCCACCAGCAGAGATTTGGCAGGGGGCCAGGGCTACACCTTC
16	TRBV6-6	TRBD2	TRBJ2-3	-	CASSPTSGGRTDTQYF	TGTGCCAGCAGTCCTACTAGCGGGGGCCGCACAGATACGCAGTATTTT
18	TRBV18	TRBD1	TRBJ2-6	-	CASSLTGTKLSGANVLTF	TGTGCCAGCTCACTGACAGGGACAAAGCTCTCTGGGGCCAACGTCCTGACTTTC
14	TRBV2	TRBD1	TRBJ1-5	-	CASSRTGINQPQHF	TGTGCCAGCAGCCGGACAGGGATCAATCAGCCCCAGCATTTT
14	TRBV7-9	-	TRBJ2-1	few	CASGGPGSYNEQFF	TGTGCCTCAGGAGGTCCTGGATCCTACAATGAGCAGTTCTTC
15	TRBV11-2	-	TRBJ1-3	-	CASSFPGKSGNTIYF	TGTGCCAGCAGCTTCCCGGGAAAAAGTGGAAACACCATATATTTT
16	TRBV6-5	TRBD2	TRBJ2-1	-	CASSYLTSGGADEQFF	TGTGCCAGCAGTTACCTCACTAGCGGGGGGGCTGATGAGCAGTTCTTC
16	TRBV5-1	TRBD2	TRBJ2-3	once	CASSSGWTSGADTQYF	TGCGCCAGCAGCTCCGGGTGGACTAGCGGGGCAGATACGCAGTATTTT
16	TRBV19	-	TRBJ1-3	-	CASSIVNRASGNTIYF	TGTGCCAGTAGTATAGTAAACAGGGCCTCTGGAAACACCATATATTTT
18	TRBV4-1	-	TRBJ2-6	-	CASSQDGANPSGANVLTF	TGCGCCAGCAGCCAAGATGGGGCAAACCCCTCTGGGGCCAACGTCCTGACTTTC
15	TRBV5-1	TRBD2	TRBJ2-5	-	CASSETGTSEETQYF	TGCGCCAGCAGCGAAACCGGGACTAGCGAAGAGACCCAGTACTTC
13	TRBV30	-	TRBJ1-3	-	CAWSVQEGNTIYF	TGTGCCTGGAGTGTACAGGAGGGAAACACCATATATTTT
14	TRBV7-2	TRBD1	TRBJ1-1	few	CASRAGQGIGEAFF	TGTGCCAGCAGGGCGGGACAGGGGATTGGTGAAGCTTTCTTT
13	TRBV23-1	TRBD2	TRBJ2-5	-	CARGLAGRKTQYF	TGCGCCAGGGGACTAGCGGGCAGGAAGACCCAGTACTTC
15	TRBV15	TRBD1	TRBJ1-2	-	CATSRQDRGRDGYTF	TGTGCCACCAGCAGACAGGACAGGGGGCGCGATGGCTACACCTTC
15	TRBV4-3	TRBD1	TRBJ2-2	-	CASSRDRGATGELFF	TGCGCCAGCAGCCGAGACAGGGGGGCAACCGGGGAGCTGTTTTTT
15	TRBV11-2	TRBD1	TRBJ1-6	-	CASSSYRGGNSPLHF	TGTGCCAGCAGCTCTTACAGGGGTGGGAATTCACCCCTCCACTTT
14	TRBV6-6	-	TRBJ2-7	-	CASSYSGQSPEQYF	TGTGCCAGCAGTTACTCTGGACAGTCCCCCGAGCAGTACTTC
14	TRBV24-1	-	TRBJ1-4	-	CATSDSVVSEKLFF	TGTGCCACCAGTGATAGTGTGGTGAGTGAAAAACTGTTTTTT
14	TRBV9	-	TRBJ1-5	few	CASSVDGAGQPQHF	TGTGCCAGCAGCGTAGACGGGGCGGGGCAGCCCCAGCATTTT